This TCR beta chain emerged from a study of blood T cell repertoires in COVID-19. Study summary: The origin of the acute and convalescent COVID-19 samples was the United States, Italy and Spain.

The CDR3 covers 12 residues. V lost 4 bases, J lost 6 bases, and 7 bases lay in between. The germline V gene encodes CDR1 LGHDT and CDR2 YNNKEL (reference sequence). Only in-frame clones appear in the TCRdb table, and some are missing; sequencing was by immunoSEQ multiplex PCR. This sample carries 200,000 to 250,000 clones, 85% of them seen once, and the ten largest clones take about 0.93%. The sample consisted of peripheral blood. The chain combines TRBV3-1 (or the pseudogene TRBV3-2) with TRBJ2-1; D gene ambiguous. This receptor was identified in a man aged 35-49 years with acute or convalescent COVID-19. The CDR3 loop reads CASSPLPNEQFF. CDR3 sequence (DNA): TGTGCCAGCAGCCCCCTTCCCAATGAGCAGTTCTTC.